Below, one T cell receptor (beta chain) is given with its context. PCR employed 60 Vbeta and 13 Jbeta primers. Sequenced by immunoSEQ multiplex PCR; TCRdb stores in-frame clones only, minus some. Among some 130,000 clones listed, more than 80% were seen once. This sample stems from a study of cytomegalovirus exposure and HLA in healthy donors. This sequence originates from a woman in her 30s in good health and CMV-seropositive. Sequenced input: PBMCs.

The CDR3 bases are TGTGCCAGCAAAGGGGACCAAGAGACCCAGTACTTC. Translating it yields CASKGDQETQYF. This chain uses TRBV2 with TRBJ2-5; D is possibly TRBD1 (5 bases). CDR1 and CDR2 (germline): SNHLY, FYNNEI. Trimming removed 7 bases at V and 0 bases at J, with 6 bases between. This CDR3 has 12 amino acids.